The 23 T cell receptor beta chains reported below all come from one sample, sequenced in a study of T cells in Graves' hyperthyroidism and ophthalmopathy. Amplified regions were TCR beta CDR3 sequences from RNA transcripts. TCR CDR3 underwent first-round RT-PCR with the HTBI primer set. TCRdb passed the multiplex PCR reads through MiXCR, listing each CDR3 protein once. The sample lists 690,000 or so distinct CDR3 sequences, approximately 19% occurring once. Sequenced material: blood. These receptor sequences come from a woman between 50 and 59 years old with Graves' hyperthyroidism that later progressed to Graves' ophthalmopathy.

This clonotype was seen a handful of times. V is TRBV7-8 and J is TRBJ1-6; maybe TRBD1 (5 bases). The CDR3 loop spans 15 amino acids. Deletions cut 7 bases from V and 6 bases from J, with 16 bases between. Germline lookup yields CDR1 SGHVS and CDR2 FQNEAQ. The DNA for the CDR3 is TGTGCCAGCACCCAAGGAGGGGCGAGTAATTCACCCCTCCACTTT. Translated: CASTQGGASNSPLHF.

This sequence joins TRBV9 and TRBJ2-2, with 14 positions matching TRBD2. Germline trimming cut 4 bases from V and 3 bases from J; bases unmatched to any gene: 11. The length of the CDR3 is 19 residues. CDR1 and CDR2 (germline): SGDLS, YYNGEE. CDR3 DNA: TGTGCCAGCAGCTTACGACTAGCGGGGGGGCTAGCTGACACCGGGGAGCTGTTTTTT. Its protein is CASSLRLAGGLADTGELFF.

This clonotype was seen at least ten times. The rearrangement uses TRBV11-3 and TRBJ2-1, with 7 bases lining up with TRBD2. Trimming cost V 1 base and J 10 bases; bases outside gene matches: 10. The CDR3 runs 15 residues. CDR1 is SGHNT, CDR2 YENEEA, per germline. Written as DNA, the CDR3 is TGTGCCAGCAGCTTAGGGGACTACCCGGGTTCCGAGCAGTTCTTC. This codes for CASSLGDYPGSEQFF. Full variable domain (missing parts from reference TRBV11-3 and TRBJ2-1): EAGVVQSPRYKIIEKKQPVAFWCNPISGHNTLYWYLQNLGQGPELLIRYENEEAVDDSQLPKDRFSAERLKGVDSTLKIQPAELGDSAVYLCASSLGDYPGSEQFFGPGTRLTVL.

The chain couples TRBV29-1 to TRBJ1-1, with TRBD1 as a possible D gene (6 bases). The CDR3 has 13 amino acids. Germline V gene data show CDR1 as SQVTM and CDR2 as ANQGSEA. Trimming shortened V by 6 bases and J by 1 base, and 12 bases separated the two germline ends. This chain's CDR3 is CSVLTGGNTEAFF. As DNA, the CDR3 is TGCAGCGTCCTGACAGGTGGGAACACTGAAGCTTTCTTT.

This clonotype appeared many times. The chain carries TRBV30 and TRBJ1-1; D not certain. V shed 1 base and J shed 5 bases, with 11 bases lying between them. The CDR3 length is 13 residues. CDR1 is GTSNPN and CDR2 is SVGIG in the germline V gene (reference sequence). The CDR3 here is CAWSGQWNTEAFF. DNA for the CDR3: TGTGCCTGGAGTGGGCAGTGGAATACTGAAGCTTTCTTT. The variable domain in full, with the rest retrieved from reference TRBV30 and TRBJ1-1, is SQTIHQWPATLVQPVGSPLSLECTVEGTSNPNLYWYRQAAGRGLQLLFYSVGIGQISSEVPQNLSASRPQDRQFILSSKKLLLSDSGFYLCAWSGQWNTEAFFGQGTRLTVV.

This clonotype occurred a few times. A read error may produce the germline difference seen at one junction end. The CDR3 spells CASLTAQGFGYTF. In DNA form, the CDR3 reads TGCGCCAGCCTTACTGCACAGGGGTTCGGCTACACCTTC. The chain links TRBV3-1 to TRBJ1-2; TRBD1 matches at 7 bases. Germline CDR1 LGHDT, CDR2 YNNKEL (reference sequence). The CDR3 is 13 residues long. Drawing the rest from reference TRBV3-1 and TRBJ1-2, the complete variable domain is DTAVSQTPKYLVTQMGNDKSIKCEQNLGHDTMYWYKQDSKKFLKIMFSYNNKELIINETVPNRFSPKSPDKAHLNLHINSLELGDSAVYFCASLTAQGFGYTFGSGTRLTVV.

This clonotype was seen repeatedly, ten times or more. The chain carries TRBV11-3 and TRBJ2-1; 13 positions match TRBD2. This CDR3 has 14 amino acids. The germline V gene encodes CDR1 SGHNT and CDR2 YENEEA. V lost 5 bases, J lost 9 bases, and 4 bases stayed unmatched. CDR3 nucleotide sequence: TGTGCCAGCAGCCCACTAGCGGGGGGGGGTGAGCAGTTCTTC. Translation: CASSPLAGGGEQFF.

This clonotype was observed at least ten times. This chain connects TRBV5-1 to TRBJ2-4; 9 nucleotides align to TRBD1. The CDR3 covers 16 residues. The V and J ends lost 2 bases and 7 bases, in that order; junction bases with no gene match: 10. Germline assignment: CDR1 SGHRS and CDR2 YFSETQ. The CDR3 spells CASSFGSGTGRNIQYF. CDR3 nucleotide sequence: TGCGCCAGCAGCTTCGGATCCGGGACAGGGAGGAACATTCAGTACTTC.

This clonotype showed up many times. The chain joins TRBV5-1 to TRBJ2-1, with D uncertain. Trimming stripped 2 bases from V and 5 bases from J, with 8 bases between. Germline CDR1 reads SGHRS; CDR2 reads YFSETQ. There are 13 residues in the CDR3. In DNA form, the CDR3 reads TGCGCCAGCAGCTTTGGGATGAACAATGAGCAGTTCTTC. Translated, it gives CASSFGMNNEQFF.

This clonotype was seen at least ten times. The CDR3: CASSFDAALNTEAFF. Here the CDR3 DNA reads TGTGCCAGCAGTTTCGATGCAGCTTTGAACACTGAAGCTTTCTTT. The chain is built from TRBV12-3 or TRBV12-4 and TRBJ1-1; no firm D call. V was cut by 3 bases and J by 0 bases, with 11 bases left in between. The CDR3 is made up of 15 amino acids.

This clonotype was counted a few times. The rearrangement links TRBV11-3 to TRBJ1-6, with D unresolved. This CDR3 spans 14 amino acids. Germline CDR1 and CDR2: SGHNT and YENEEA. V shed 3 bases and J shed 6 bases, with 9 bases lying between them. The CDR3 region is CASSFEGSNSPLHF. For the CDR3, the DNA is TGTGCCAGCAGCTTTGAGGGATCTAATTCACCCCTCCACTTT. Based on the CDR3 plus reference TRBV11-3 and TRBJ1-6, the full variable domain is EAGVVQSPRYKIIEKKQPVAFWCNPISGHNTLYWYLQNLGQGPELLIRYENEEAVDDSQLPKDRFSAERLKGVDSTLKIQPAELGDSAVYLCASSFEGSNSPLHFGNGTRLTVT.

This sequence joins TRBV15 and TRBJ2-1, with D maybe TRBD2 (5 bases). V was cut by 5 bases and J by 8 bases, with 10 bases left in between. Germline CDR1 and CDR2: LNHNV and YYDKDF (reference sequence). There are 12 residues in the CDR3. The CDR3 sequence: CATSPRGYEQFF. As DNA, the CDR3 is TGTGCCACCAGCCCCAGAGGGTATGAGCAGTTCTTC.

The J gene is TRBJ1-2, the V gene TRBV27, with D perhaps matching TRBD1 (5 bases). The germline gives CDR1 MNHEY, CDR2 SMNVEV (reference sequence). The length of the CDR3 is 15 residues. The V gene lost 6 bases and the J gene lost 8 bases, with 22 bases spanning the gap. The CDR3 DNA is TGTGCCAGCAGCCCCTCCTCAACGGGGGTGCGGGGCTACACCTTC. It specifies CASSPSSTGVRGYTF.

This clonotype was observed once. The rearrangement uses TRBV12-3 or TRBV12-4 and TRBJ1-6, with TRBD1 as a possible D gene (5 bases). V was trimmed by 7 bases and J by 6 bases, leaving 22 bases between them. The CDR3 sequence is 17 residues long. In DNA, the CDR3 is TGTGCCAGCACCTTAGCGGGGGGAGGTAAGGGTAATTCACCCCTCCACTTT. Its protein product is CASTLAGGGKGNSPLHF.

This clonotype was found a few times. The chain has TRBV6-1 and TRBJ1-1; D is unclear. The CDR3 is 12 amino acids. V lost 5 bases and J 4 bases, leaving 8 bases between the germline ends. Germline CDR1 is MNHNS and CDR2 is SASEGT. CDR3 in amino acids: CASSRIGTEAFF. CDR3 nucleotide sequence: TGTGCCAGCAGTAGGATCGGCACTGAAGCTTTCTTT.

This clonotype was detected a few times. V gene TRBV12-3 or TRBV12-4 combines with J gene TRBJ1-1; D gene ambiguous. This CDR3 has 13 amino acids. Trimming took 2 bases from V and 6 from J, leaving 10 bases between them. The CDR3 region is CASSLQRYAEAFF. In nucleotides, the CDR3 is TGTGCCAGCAGTTTACAGCGTTACGCTGAAGCTTTCTTT.

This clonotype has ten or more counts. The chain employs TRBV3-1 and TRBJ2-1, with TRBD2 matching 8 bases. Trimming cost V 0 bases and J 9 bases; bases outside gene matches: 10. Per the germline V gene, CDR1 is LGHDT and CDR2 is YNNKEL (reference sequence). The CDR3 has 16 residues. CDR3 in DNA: TGTGCCAGCAGCCAAGATTGGGCGGGGGGAGCGAGTGAGCAGTTCTTC. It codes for CASSQDWAGGASEQFF.

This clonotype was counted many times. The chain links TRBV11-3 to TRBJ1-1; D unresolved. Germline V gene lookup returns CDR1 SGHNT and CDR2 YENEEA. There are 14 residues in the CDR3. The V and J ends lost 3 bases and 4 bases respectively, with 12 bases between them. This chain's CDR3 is CASSLGSVGTEAFF. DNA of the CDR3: TGTGCCAGCAGCTTGGGCTCAGTGGGCACTGAAGCTTTCTTT.

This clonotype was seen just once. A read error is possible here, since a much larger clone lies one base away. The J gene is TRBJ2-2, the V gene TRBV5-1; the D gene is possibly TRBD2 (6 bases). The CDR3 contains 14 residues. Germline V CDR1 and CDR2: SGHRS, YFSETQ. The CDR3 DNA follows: TGCGCCAGCAGCTTGGGACATCCCACCGGGGGGCTGTTTTTT. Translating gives CASSLGHPTGGLFF.

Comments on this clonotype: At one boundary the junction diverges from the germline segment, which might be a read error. The CDR3 DNA sequence: TGCAATGCTCTACAGGGGGCCTATGGCTACACCTTC. Amino acid sequence: CNALQGAYGYTF. This sequence joins TRBV20-1 and TRBJ1-2; 9 bases align to TRBD1. Germline-derived CDR1 and CDR2 are DFQATT and SNEGSKA (reference sequence). CDR3 size: 12 residues.

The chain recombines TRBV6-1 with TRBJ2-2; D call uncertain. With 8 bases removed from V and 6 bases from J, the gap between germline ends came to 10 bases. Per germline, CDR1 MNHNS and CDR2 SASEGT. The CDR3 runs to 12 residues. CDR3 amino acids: CASALGSGELFF. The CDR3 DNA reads TGTGCCAGCGCCTTGGGGTCCGGGGAGCTGTTTTTT.

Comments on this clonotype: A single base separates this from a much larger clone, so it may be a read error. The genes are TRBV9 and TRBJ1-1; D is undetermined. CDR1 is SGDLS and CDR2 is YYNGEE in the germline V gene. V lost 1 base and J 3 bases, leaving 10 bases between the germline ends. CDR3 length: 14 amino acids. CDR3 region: CASSVMGKDTEAFF. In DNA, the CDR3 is TGTGCCAGCAGCGTAATGGGTAAAGACACTGAAGCTTTCTTT.

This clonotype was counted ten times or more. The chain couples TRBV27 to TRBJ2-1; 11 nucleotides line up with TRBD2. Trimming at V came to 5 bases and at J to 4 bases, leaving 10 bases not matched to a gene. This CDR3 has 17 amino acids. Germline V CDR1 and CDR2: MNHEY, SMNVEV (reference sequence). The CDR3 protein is CASSRWLAGGTYNEQFF. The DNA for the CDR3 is TGTGCCAGCAGTCGATGGTTAGCGGGGGGGACTTACAATGAGCAGTTCTTC.